This T cell receptor (beta chain) is drawn from a study of shared clonotypes between healthy human individuals. A roughly 200 ng quantity of DNA, around 30,000 T cell genomes, went into the sorted-subset replicate PCRs. Produced via immunoSEQ multiplex PCR; TCRdb's table is partial and in-frame only. The sample consists of approximately 980,000 clones, 76% of them appearing once. This clone occurred many times. The V end was cut by 5 bases, the J end by 2 bases, with 12 bases between. The CDR3 is 14 amino acids. Germline loops: CDR1 SGHAT, CDR2 FQNNGV. The rearrangement joins TRBV11-2 to TRBJ1-2; D gene unclear. Sequenced sample: memory CD4+ T cells sorted from blood. Documented subset: CD45RA-negative fraction. The receptor's source is a man aged 18 to 29 in good health. The CDR3 bases are TGTGCCAGCAGCCCATCGACGGGGAACTATGGCTACACCTTC. Translation: CASSPSTGNYGYTF.